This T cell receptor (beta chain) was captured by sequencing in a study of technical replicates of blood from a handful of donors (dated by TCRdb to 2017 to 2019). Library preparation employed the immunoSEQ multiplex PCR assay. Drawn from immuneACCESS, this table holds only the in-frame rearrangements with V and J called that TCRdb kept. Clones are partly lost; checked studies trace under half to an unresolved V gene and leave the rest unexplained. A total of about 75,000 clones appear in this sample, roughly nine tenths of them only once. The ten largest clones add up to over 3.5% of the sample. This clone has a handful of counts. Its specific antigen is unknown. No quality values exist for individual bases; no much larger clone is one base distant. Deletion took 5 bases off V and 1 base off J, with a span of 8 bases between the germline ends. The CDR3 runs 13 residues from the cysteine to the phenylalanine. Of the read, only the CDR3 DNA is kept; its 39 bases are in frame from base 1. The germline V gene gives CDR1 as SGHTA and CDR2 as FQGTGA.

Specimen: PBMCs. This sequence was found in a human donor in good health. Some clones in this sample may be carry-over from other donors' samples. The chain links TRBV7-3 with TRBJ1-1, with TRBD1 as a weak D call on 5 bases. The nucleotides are TGTGCCAGCAGCACCCAGGGGAACACTGAAGCTTTCTTT. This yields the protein CASSTQGNTEAFF.